One sample yielded the 20 T cell receptor beta chains listed below, sequenced in a study of T cell repertoires in ileal Crohn's disease. Time point specified: neoterminal ileum biopsy at postoperative endoscopy, about 6 months after surgery. Repertoires were generated with immunoSEQ multiplex PCR, while TCRdb's copy carries only in-frame clones and drops some. The top ten clones hold about 4.4% of a sample with approximately 13,000 clones, about three quarters of them seen once. The specimen was ileal tissue. The source is an adult with Crohn's disease.

The chain is built from TRBV18 and TRBJ1-5; 9 nucleotides align to TRBD1. CDR1 and CDR2 from the germline V gene are KGHSH and LQKENI. This CDR3 is 15 amino acids long. The ends lost 6 bases at V and 4 bases at J; junction bases unmatched: 7. In DNA form, the CDR3 reads TGTGCCAGCTCTCCAGGGACAGGGAGTAATCAGCCCCAGCATTTT. Translated, it gives CASSPGTGSNQPQHF.

This clone was seen a handful of times. The V call is TRBV5-1, the J call TRBJ2-1; TRBD2 agrees at 8 bases. CDR1 and CDR2 (germline): SGHRS, YFSETQ. Germline trimming cut 7 bases from V and 1 base from J; bases unmatched to any gene: 10. The CDR3 loop spans 16 amino acids. CDR3 DNA sequence: TGCGCCAGCTTCCGGGGGGGGTTTGAGTCCTACAATGAGCAGTTCTTC. This translates into CASFRGGFESYNEQFF.

The chain uses TRBV29-1 and TRBJ2-4, with 7 bases lining up with TRBD1. Trimming removed 4 bases from V and 5 bases from J; junction bases left unmatched: 11. This CDR3 comprises 15 residues. CDR1 and CDR2 from the germline V gene are SQVTM and ANQGSEA. CDR3 residues: CSVVGQARTQNIQYF. CDR3 nucleotides: TGCAGCGTTGTTGGACAGGCAAGGACCCAAAACATTCAGTACTTC. Combining the CDR3 with reference TRBV29-1 and TRBJ2-4 gives the whole variable domain SAVISQKPSRDICQRGTSLTIQCQVDSQVTMMFWYRQQPGQSLTLIATANQGSEATYESGFVIDKFPISRPNLTFSTLTVSNMSPEDSSIYLCSVVGQARTQNIQYFGAGTRLSVL.

The rearrangement joins TRBV2 to TRBJ1-2; 7 bases are shared with TRBD1. Germline CDR1 reads SNHLY; CDR2 reads FYNNEI. The CDR3 runs 13 residues. Trimming took 6 bases from V and 4 from J; bases not matched to a gene: 5. CDR3 protein: CASRSGGGYGYTF. CDR3 DNA sequence: TGTGCCAGCAGATCAGGGGGAGGCTATGGCTACACCTTC. Drawing the rest from reference TRBV2 and TRBJ1-2, the complete variable domain is EPEVTQTPSHQVTQMGQEVILRCVPISNHLYFYWYRQILGQKVEFLVSFYNNEISEKSEIFDDQFSVERPDGSNFTLKIRSTKLEDSAMYFCASRSGGGYGYTFGSGTRLTVV.

The rearrangement links TRBV7-3 to TRBJ2-1; no firm D call. V lost 6 bases and J lost 3, with 18 bases in between. The CDR3 length is 16 residues. The germline V gene encodes CDR1 SGHTA and CDR2 FQGTGA. CDR3 nucleotide sequence: TGTGCCAGCAGATATACCACCACTCCCCTCTACAATGAGCAGTTCTTC. Translated, it gives CASRYTTTPLYNEQFF.

This chain joins TRBV15 and TRBJ1-1, with D perhaps matching TRBD1 (6 bases). V lost 2 bases to trimming and J lost 1 base, with 20 bases between them. Germline lookup yields CDR1 LNHNV and CDR2 YYDKDF (reference sequence). The CDR3 contains 18 residues. CDR3: CATSRSTRRAGENTEAFF. DNA for the CDR3: TGTGCCACCAGCAGATCCACGAGGCGGGCAGGGGAGAACACTGAAGCTTTCTTT.

The chain has TRBV7-2 and TRBJ2-1; TRBD2 matches at 8 bases. V gave up 1 base and J gave up 8 bases; unmatched junction bases: 7. This CDR3 has 15 residues. CDR1 is SGHTA, CDR2 FQGNSA, per germline. CDR3 in DNA: TGTGCCAGCAGCTTAGAGATACTAGCGGCGGATGAGCAGTTCTTC. Amino acids: CASSLEILAADEQFF.

The V and J genes are TRBV27 and TRBJ1-2, with D possibly matching TRBD1 (5 bases). Germline CDR1 is MNHEY and CDR2 is SMNVEV (reference sequence). This CDR3 is built from 13 residues. The V and J ends lost 4 bases and 11 bases respectively, with 17 bases between them. The CDR3 sequence is CASSSRQPPRYTF. For the CDR3, the DNA is TGTGCCAGCAGTTCCCGACAGCCCCCGAGGTACACCTTC.

The chain recombines TRBV29-1 with TRBJ2-7, with a tentative D call TRBD1 (5 bases). V was clipped by 1 base and J by 4 bases, with 11 bases between them. Germline V lookup: CDR1 SQVTM, CDR2 ANQGSEA. The CDR3 consists of 13 residues. CDR3 in amino acids: CSVEVDMGYEQYF. In nucleotides, the CDR3 is TGCAGCGTTGAAGTGGACATGGGGTACGAGCAGTACTTC.

V gene TRBV6-5 combines with J gene TRBJ1-5; no clear D gene. There are 10 residues in the CDR3. The ends were cut back, 8 bases at V and 5 bases at J, with 4 bases in the middle. Germline CDR1 is MNHEY and CDR2 is SVGAGI. CDR3 DNA: TGTGCCAGCGGCTATCAGCCCCAGCATTTT. Translated: CASGYQPQHF.

The chain has TRBV18 and TRBJ1-5; tentative D call: TRBD1 (6 bases). Between the trimmed V and J ends, which lost 5 bases and 7 bases, there was a span of 15 bases. The CDR3 covers 14 residues. Germline CDR1 is KGHSH and CDR2 is LQKENI. The CDR3 spells CASSASGQGQPQHF. The CDR3, as DNA: TGTGCCAGCTCAGCCTCGGGACAAGGCCAGCCCCAGCATTTT.

Concerning this clone: In the same sample, other DNA sequences code for this CDR3. CDR3 in amino acids: CASSELAGGQETQYF. In DNA form, the CDR3 reads TGTGCCAGCAGTGAACTAGCGGGAGGGCAAGAGACCCAGTACTTC. V is TRBV6-1 and J is TRBJ2-5, with 12 bases lining up with TRBD2. The CDR3 is 15 residues long. Germline CDR1 MNHNS, CDR2 SASEGT. The ends lost 2 bases at V and 2 bases at J; junction bases unmatched: 0.

The chain is built from TRBV9 and TRBJ2-7; no reliable D call. The CDR3 totals 14 residues. The germline V and J ends were trimmed by 0 bases and 0 bases, with 7 bases remaining between them. Per the germline V gene, CDR1 is SGDLS and CDR2 is YYNGEE. The CDR3 is CASSVGPISYEQYF. As DNA, the CDR3 is TGTGCCAGCAGCGTAGGGCCGATCTCCTACGAGCAGTACTTC.

The chain combines TRBV7-9 with TRBJ2-7; 10 bases are shared with TRBD1. The germline gives CDR1 SEHNR, CDR2 FQNEAQ (reference sequence). Germline trimming cut 4 bases from V and 2 bases from J; bases unmatched to any gene: 8. The CDR3 loop spans 16 amino acids. For the CDR3, the DNA is TGTGCCAGCAGCTACCCGGGCGGGACAGGGGCCTACGAGCAGTACTTC. Translating gives CASSYPGGTGAYEQYF.

This clone was counted between two and nine times. V gene TRBV10-3 combines with J gene TRBJ1-1; D perhaps matches TRBD1 (5 bases). V was trimmed by 0 bases and J by 4 bases, leaving 12 bases between them. This CDR3 comprises 15 residues. Germline values: CDR1 ENHRY, CDR2 SYGVKD. The CDR3 here is CAISESIGAVTEAFF. As DNA, the CDR3 is TGTGCCATCAGTGAGTCGATAGGGGCCGTCACTGAAGCTTTCTTT.

This clone counts as medium-sized. The rearrangement joins TRBV19 to TRBJ2-7, with a possible D match to TRBD1 (5 bases). The CDR3 consists of 15 residues. V lost 4 bases and J lost 5, with 18 bases in between. The germline V gene has CDR1 LNHDA and CDR2 SQIVND (reference sequence). The CDR3 loop reads CASSKQGTPGNEQYF. The CDR3 DNA reads as TGTGCCAGTAGTAAGCAGGGAACGCCTGGGAACGAGCAGTACTTC.

This clone is classed as medium-sized. CDR3 DNA sequence: TGTGCCAGCAGGCCTCCGGGACAGGGGTTAGGTGAAGCTTTCTTT. Translating it yields CASRPPGQGLGEAFF. The genes are TRBV6-6 and TRBJ1-1, with 10 bases that match TRBD1. Germline-derived CDR1 and CDR2 are MNHNY and SVGAGI (reference sequence). This CDR3 is built from 15 residues. The J segment lost 7 bases and the V segment lost 6 bases, leaving 11 bases of the junction unmatched.

The CDR3 loop is CASSQYRGEHGYTF. CDR3 nucleotide sequence: TGCGCCAGCAGTCAATATCGGGGGGAGCATGGCTACACCTTC. The chain has TRBV4-1 and TRBJ1-2; TRBD1 is a possible D gene (5 bases). The germline V gene has CDR1 MGHRA and CDR2 YSYEKL. V dropped 6 bases and J dropped 6 bases, with 17 bases sitting between them. The CDR3 has 14 amino acids.

J is TRBJ1-5 and V is TRBV5-1; D is uncertain. The CDR3 extends over 16 amino acids. Looked up from germline, CDR1 is SGHRS and CDR2 is YFSETQ. V lost 0 bases, J lost 2 bases, and 12 bases lay in between. The CDR3 protein is CASSLGPNSGNQPQHF. The CDR3 DNA reads as TGCGCCAGCAGCTTGGGACCGAACAGTGGCAATCAGCCCCAGCATTTT.

For this clone: At one of its ends the junction is not consistent with the germline gene, which may arise from a read error. This chain links TRBV9 with TRBJ2-2; D not certain. The germline V gene has CDR1 SGDLS and CDR2 YYNGEE. This CDR3 contains 14 residues. CDR3 residues: CVSSVGSSGGELFF. The DNA for the CDR3 is TGTGTCAGCAGCGTAGGAAGTTCCGGCGGGGAGCTGTTTTTT.